Below, one T cell receptor beta chain is given with its context. Its antigen is as yet unknown. This table comes from immunoSEQ multiplex PCR, and its TCRdb copy is limited to in-frame clones, with some not included. Of 35,000 to 50,000 clones listed, about 90% are singletons. Busulfan-fludarabine conditioning, marrow transplant, and cyclophosphamide on days +3 and +4 were administered. This sample is drawn from a study of T cells after posttransplantation cyclophosphamide. Findings of the study overall: Later blood repertoires were often dominated by clones from the donor CD8+ memory compartment.

The source of this sequence is a male patient aged 55 to 69 who received an allogeneic stem cell transplant from a related donor and was CMV-positive. Certain T cells may be donor cells from the graft. The sample here was PBMCs, taken around 67 days after allogeneic stem cell transplant with posttransplant cyclophosphamide.

This chain's CDR3 is CASSPLLSGQQIEKLFF. The CDR3, as DNA: TGCGCCAGCAGCCCCCTTTTAAGCGGACAGCAAATCGAAAAACTGTTTTTT. This rearrangement joins TRBV4-1 to TRBJ1-4; possibly TRBD1 for D (6 bases). The germline gives CDR1 MGHRA, CDR2 YSYEKL. V gave up 4 bases and J gave up 8 bases, with 23 bases separating them. CDR3 length: 17 amino acids.